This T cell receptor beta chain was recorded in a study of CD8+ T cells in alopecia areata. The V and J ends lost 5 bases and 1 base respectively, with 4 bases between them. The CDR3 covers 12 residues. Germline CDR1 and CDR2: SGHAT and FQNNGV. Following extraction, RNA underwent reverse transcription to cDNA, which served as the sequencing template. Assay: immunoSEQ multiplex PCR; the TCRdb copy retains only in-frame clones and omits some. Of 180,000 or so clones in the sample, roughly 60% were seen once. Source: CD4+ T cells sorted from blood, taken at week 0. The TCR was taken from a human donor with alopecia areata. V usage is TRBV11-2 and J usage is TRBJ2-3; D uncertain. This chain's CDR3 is CASSIGTDTQYF. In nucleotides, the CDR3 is TGTGCCAGCAGCATCGGCACAGATACGCAGTATTTT. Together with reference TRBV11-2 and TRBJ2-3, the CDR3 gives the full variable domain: EAGVAQSPRYKIIEKRQSVAFWCNPISGHATLYWYQQILGQGPKLLIQFQNNGVVDDSQLPKDRFSAERLKGVDSTLKIQPAKLEDSAVYLCASSIGTDTQYFGPGTRLTVL.